This TCR beta chain is from a study of blood T cell repertoires in COVID-19. Authors' methods: Estimation of nucleated cell counts was performed using reference gene primer amplification. Produced via immunoSEQ multiplex PCR; TCRdb's table is partial and in-frame only. V and J calls and clone size are those listed in that table; D and trimming were worked out from the DNA. Of about 260,000 clones listed, around four fifths were seen once; the top ten hold around 1.9%. The CDR3 is 11 residues long. Germline-derived CDR1 and CDR2 are KGHSH and LQKENI. V was pared by 3 bases and J by 9 bases, with 5 bases between.

Material: peripheral blood. This TCR was sampled from a woman older than 75 with acute or convalescent COVID-19. This sequence joins TRBV18 and TRBJ2-2; D remains unclear. The CDR3, as DNA: TGTGCCAGCTCACCTAACAGGGAGCTGTTTTTT. It codes for CASSPNRELFF.